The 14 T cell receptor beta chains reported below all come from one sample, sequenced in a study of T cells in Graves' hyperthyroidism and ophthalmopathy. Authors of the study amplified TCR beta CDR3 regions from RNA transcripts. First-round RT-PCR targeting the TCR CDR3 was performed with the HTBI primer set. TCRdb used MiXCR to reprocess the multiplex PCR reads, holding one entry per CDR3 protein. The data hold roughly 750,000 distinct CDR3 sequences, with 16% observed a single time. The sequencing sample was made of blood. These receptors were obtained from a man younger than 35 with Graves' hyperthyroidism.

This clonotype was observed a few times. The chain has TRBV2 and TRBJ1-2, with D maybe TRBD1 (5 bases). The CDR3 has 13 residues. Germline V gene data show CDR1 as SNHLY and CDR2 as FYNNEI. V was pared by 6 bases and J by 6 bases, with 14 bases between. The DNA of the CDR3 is TGTGCCAGCAGACAGATGGGGGGGAATGGCTACACCTTC. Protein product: CASRQMGGNGYTF.

Here the CDR3 reads CASSPTVLYEQYF. CDR3 nucleotide sequence: TGTGCCAGCTCACCAACGGTCCTTTACGAGCAGTACTTC. The chain has TRBV18 and TRBJ2-7; no clear D gene. CDR1 and CDR2 (germline): KGHSH, LQKENI. V was shortened by 2 bases and J by 4 bases, with 9 bases between the two germline ends. CDR3 size: 13 residues.

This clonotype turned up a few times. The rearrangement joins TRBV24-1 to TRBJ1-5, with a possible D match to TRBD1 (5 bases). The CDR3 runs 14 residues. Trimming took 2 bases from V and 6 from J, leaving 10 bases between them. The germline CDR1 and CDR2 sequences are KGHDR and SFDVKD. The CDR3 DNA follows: TGTGCCACCAGTGATTCCCCGGGGGGTCAGCCCCAGCATTTT. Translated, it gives CATSDSPGGQPQHF.

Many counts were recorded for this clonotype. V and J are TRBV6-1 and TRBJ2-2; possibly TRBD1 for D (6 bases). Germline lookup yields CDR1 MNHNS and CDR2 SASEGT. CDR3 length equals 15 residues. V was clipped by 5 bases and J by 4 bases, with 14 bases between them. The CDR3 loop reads CASSYNRAGTGELFF. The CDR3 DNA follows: TGTGCCAGCAGTTATAACAGGGCGGGCACCGGGGAGCTGTTTTTT.

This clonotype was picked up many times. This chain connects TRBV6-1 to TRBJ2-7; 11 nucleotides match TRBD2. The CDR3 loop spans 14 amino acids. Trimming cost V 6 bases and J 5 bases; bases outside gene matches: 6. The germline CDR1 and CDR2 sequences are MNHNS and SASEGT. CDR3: CASRTPSGRNEQYF. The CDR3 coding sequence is TGTGCCAGCAGAACTCCTAGCGGGAGGAACGAGCAGTACTTC.

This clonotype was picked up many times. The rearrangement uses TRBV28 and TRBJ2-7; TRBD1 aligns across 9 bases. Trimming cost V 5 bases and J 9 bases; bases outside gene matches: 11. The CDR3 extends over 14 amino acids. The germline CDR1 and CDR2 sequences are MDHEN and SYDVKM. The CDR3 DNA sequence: TGTGCCAGCAGTCCGGGACAGGGTGGAAGTCGGCAGTACTTC. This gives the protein CASSPGQGGSRQYF. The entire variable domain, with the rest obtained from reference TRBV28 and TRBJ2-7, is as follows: DVKVTQSSRYLVKRTGEKVFLECVQDMDHENMFWYRQDPGLGLRLIYFSYDVKMKEKGDIPEGYSVSREKKERFSLILESASTNQTSMYLCASSPGQGGSRQYFGPGTRLTVT.

The CDR3 loop reads CSVAGLPDSSYEQYF. CDR3 nucleotide sequence: TGCAGCGTTGCGGGACTCCCGGATAGCTCCTACGAGCAGTACTTC. The chain has TRBV29-1 and TRBJ2-7; D may be TRBD2 (6 bases). This CDR3 contains 15 residues. Trimming cost V 4 bases and J 0 bases, with 16 bases left between them. Germline CDR1 SQVTM, CDR2 ANQGSEA.

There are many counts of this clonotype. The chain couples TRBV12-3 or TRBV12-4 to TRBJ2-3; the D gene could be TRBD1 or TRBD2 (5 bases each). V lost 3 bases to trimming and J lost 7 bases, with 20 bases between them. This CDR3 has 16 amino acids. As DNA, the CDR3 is TGTGCCAGCAGTTTCTCTAGCAGGGCCTCCGGAAATACGCAGTATTTT. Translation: CASSFSSRASGNTQYF.

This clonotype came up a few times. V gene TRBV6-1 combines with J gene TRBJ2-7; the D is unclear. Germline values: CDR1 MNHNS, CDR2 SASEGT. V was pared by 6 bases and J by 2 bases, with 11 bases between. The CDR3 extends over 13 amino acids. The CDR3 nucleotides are TGTGCCAGCAGCCTGTATGCTACCTACGAGCAGTACTTC. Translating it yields CASSLYATYEQYF.

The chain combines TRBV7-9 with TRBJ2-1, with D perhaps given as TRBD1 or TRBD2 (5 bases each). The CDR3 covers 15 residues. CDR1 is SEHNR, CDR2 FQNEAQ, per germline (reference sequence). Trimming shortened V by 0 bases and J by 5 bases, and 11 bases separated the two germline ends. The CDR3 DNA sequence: TGTGCCAGCAGCTTAGCGTTCGGGGCAGACAATGAGCAGTTCTTC. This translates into CASSLAFGADNEQFF.

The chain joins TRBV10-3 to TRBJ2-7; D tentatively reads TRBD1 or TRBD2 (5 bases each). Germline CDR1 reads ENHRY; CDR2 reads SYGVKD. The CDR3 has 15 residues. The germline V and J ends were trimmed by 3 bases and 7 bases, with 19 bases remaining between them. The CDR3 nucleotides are TGTGCCATCAGTGACCCGGGACGAGCGTCTAAAGAGCAGTACTTC. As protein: CAISDPGRASKEQYF.

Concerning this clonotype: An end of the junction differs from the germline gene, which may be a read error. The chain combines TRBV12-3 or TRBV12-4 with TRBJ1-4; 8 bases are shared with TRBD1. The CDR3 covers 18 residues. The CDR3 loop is CASSSSSGGSRKLGKLSF. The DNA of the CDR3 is TGTGCCAGCAGTTCTTCATCAGGGGGCTCCCGGAAATTGGGGAAACTGTCTTTT.

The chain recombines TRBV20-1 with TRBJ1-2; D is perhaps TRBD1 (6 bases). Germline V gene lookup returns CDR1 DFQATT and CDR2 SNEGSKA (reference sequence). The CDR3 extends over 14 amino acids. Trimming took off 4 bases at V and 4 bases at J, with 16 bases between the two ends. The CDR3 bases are TGCAGTGCTACAATGGGGGGGCGAGGCTATGGCTACACCTTC. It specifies CSATMGGRGYGYTF.

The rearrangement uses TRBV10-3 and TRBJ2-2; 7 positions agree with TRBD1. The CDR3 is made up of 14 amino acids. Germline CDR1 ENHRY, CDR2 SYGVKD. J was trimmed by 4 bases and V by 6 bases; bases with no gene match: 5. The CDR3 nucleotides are TGTGCCATCAGGGGCAGGGGGAGCACCGGGGAGCTGTTTTTT. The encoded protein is CAIRGRGSTGELFF.